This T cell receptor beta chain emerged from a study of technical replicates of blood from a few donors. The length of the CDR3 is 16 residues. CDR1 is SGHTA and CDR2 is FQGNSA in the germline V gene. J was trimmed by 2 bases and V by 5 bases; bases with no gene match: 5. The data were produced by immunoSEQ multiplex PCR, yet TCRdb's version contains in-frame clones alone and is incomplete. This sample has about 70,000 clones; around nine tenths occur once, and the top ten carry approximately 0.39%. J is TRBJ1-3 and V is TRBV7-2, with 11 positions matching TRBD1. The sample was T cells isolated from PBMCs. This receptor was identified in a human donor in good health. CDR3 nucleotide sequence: TGTGCCAGCAGCCGCGGGACAGGGGGGACTGGAAACACCATATATTTT. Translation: CASSRGTGGTGNTIYF. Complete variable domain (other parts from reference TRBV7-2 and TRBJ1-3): GAGVSQSPSNKVTEKGKDVELRCDPISGHTALYWYRQSLGQGLEFLIYFQGNSAPDKSGLPSDRFSAERTGGSVSTLTIQRTQQEDSAVYLCASSRGTGGTGNTIYFGEGSWLTVV.